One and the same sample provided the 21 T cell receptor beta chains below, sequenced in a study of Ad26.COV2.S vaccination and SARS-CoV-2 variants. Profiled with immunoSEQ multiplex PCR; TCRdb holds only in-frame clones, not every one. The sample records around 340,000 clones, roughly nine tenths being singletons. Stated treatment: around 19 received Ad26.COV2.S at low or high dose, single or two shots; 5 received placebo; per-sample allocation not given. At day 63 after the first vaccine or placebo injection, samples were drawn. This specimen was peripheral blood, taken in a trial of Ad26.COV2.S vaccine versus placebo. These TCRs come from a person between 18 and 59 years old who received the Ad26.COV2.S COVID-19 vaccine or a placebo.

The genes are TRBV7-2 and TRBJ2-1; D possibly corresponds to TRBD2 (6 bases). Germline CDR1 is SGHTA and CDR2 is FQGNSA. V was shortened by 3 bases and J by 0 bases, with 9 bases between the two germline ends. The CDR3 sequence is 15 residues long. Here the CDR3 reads CASSFLANSYNEQFF. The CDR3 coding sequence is TGTGCCAGCAGCTTTCTAGCGAACTCCTACAATGAGCAGTTCTTC.

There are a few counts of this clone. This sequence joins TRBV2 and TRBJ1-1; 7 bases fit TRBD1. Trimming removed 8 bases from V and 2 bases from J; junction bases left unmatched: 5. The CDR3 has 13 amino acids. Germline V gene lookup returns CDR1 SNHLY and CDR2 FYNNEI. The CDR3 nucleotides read TGTGCCAGCTGCACAGGGGTTAACACTGAAGCTTTCTTT. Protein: CASCTGVNTEAFF.

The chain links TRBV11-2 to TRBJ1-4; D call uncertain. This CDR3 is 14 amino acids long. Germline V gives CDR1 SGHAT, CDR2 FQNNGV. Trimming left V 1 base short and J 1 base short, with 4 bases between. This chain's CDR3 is CASSLVGTNEKLFF. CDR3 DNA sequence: TGTGCCAGCAGCTTAGTGGGAACTAATGAAAAACTGTTTTTT.

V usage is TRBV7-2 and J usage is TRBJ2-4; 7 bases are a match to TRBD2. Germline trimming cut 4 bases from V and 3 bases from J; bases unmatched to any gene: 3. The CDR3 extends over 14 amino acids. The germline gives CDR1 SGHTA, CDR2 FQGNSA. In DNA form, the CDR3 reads TGTGCCAGCAGCTCCCGCGGGGGCAAAAACATTCAGTACTTC. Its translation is CASSSRGGKNIQYF.

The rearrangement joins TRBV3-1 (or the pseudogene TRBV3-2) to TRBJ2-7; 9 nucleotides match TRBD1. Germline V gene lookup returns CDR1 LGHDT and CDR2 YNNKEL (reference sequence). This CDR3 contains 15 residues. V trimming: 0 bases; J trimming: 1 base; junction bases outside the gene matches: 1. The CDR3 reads CASSQDGTGSYEQYF. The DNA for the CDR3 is TGTGCCAGCAGCCAAGACGGGACAGGGTCCTACGAGCAGTACTTC.

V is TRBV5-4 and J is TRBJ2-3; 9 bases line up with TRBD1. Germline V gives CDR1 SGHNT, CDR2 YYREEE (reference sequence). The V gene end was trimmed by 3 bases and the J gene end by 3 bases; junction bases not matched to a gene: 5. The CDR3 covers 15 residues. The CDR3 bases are TGTGCCAGCAGCTACAGGGACAGGGTGACAGATACGCAGTATTTT. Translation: CASSYRDRVTDTQYF.

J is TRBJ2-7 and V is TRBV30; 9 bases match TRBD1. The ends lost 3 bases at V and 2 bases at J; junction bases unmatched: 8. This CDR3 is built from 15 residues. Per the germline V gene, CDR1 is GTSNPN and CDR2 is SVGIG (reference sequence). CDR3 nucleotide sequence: TGTGCCTGGAGCGCGGACAGGGGAGCTCCCTACGAGCAGTACTTC. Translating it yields CAWSADRGAPYEQYF.

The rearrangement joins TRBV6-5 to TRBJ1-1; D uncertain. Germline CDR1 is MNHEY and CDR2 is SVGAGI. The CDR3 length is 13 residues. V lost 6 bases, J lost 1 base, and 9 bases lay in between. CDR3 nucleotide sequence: TGTGCCAGCAGACGGATTGGGAACACTGAAGCTTTCTTT. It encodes CASRRIGNTEAFF.

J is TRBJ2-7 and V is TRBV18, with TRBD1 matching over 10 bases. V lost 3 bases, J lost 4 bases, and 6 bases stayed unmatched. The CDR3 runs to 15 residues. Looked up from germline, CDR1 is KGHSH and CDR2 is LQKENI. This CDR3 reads CASSPSRDRGYEQYF. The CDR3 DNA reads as TGTGCCAGCTCACCTTCCCGGGACAGGGGATACGAGCAGTACTTC.

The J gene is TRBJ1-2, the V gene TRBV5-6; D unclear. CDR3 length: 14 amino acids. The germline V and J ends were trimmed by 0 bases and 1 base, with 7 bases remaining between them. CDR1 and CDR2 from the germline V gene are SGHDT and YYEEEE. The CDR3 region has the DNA TGTGCCAGCAGCTTGGTCCAAAGTAACTATGGCTACACCTTC. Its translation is CASSLVQSNYGYTF.

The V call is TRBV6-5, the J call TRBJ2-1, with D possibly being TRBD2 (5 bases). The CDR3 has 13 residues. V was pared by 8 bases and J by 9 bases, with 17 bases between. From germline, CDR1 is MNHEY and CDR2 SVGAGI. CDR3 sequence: CASSPGSKSEQFF. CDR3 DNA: TGTGCCAGCTCCCCGGGGAGCAAGAGTGAGCAGTTCTTC.

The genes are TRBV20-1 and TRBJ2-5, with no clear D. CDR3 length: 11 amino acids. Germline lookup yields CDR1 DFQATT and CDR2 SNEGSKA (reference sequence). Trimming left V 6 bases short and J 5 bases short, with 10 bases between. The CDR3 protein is CSAVVRETQYF. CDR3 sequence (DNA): TGCAGTGCAGTAGTAAGGGAGACCCAGTACTTC.

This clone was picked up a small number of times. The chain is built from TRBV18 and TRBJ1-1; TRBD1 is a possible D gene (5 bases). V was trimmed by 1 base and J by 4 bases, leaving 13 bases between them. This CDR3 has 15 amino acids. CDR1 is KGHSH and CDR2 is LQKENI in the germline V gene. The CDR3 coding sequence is TGTGCCAGCTCACCACTTGGCTCGGGGGGCACTGAAGCTTTCTTT. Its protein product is CASSPLGSGGTEAFF.

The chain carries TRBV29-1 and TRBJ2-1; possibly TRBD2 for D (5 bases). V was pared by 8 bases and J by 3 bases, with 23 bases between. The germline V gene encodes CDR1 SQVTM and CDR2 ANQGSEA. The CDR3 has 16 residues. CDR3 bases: TGCAGCTCCGGAGGCGGATCGACAAGGAACTACAATGAGCAGTTCTTC. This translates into CSSGGGSTRNYNEQFF.

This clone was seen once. This CDR3 is CASSRGAGNSGWIYEQYF. The CDR3 nucleotides are TGTGCCAGCAGTCGAGGGGCGGGAAATTCAGGTTGGATTTACGAGCAGTACTTC. This chain links TRBV6-6 with TRBJ2-7, with D maybe TRBD2 (6 bases). The CDR3 sequence is 18 residues long. V was cut by 5 bases and J by 4 bases, with 27 bases left in between. Germline assignment: CDR1 MNHNY and CDR2 SVGAGI (reference sequence).

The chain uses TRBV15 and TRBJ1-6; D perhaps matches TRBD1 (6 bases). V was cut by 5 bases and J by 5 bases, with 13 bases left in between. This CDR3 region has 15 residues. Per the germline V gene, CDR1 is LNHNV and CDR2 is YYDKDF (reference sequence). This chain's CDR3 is CATSGTGNNNSPLHF. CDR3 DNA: TGTGCCACCAGCGGAACAGGGAACAATAATTCACCCCTCCACTTT.

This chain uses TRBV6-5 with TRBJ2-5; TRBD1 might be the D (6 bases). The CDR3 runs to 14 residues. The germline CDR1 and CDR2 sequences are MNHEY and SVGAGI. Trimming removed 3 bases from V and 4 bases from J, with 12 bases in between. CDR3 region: CASSYGRGTETQYF. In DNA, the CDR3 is TGTGCCAGCAGTTATGGCAGGGGCACAGAGACCCAGTACTTC.

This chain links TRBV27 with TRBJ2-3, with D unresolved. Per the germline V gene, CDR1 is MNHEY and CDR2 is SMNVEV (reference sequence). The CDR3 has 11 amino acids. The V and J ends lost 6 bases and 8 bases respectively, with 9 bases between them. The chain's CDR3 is CASSSTVTQYF. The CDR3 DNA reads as TGTGCCAGCAGCTCGACTGTTACGCAGTATTTT.

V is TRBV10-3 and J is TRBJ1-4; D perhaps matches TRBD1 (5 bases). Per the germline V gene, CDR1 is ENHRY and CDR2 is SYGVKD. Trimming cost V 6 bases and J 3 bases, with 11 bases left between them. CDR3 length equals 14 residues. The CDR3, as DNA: TGTGCCATCAGGATGGGGGGTCCTAATGAAAAACTGTTTTTT. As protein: CAIRMGGPNEKLFF.

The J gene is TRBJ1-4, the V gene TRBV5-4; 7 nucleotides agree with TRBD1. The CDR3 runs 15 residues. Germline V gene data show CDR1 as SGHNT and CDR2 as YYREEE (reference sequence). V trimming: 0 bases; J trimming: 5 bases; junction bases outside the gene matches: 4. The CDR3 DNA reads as TGTGCCAGCAGCTTGGCAGGGACAGAGAATGAAAAACTGTTTTTT. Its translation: CASSLAGTENEKLFF.

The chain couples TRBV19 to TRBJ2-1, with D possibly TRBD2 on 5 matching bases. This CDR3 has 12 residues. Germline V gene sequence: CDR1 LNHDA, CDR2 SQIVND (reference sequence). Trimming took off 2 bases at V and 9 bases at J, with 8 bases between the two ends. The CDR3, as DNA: TGTGCCAGTAGTATATCACTAGGTGAGCAGTTCTTC. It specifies CASSISLGEQFF.